Shown below are 11 T cell receptor beta chains from a single sample sequenced in a study of cytomegalovirus exposure and HLA in healthy donors listed by TCRdb under 2017. To prepare the library, the immunoSEQ multiplex PCR assay was applied. For the multiplex PCR, a mixture combining 60 forward primers for TCR Vbeta segments and 13 reverse primers for TCR Jbeta segments was used. TCRdb carries this immuneACCESS record with in-frame sequences only. Its versions omit some clonotypes, under half of them owing to an unresolved V gene in the studies checked, with the rest unexplained. The table for this sample lists approximately 170,000 clones; around 76% of them were counted only once. The leading ten clones occupy 1.5% to 1.9% of the sample. Sequences were obtained from PBMCs. These receptors all come from a man aged 40-55 years in good health and CMV-seronegative.

Details on this clone: The same CDR3 can be traced to other DNA sequences in this sample. The chain couples TRBV5-6 to TRBJ2-3; perhaps TRBD2 as D (5 bases). V lost 1 base, J lost 0 bases, and 9 bases lay in between. In germline, CDR1 is SGHDT, CDR2 YYEEEE. The CDR3 sequence is 15 residues long. The CDR3 DNA follows: TGTGCCAGCAGCTTGTACGCGGGTAGCACAGATACGCAGTATTTT. The encoded protein is CASSLYAGSTDTQYF. The full variable domain, rest sourced from reference TRBV5-6 and TRBJ2-3, is DAGVTQSPTHLIKTRGQQVTLRCSPKSGHDTVSWYQQALGQGPQFIFQYYEEEERQRGNFPDRFSGHQFPNYSSELNVNALLLGDSALYLCASSLYAGSTDTQYFGPGTRLTVL.

The V gene is TRBV21-1, the J gene TRBJ2-2; TRBD1, as called in the table, went unchecked against the DNA. TRBV21-1 is termed a pseudogene. CDR3 length: 14 amino acids. CDR3 sequence reads: CASSKVEGAGELFF. The CDR3 bases are TGTGCCAGCAGCAAAGTCGAGGGGGCCGGGGAGCTGTTTTTT.

V and J are TRBV27 and TRBJ2-1, with TRBD2 matching over 8 bases. The CDR3 has 15 amino acids. Trimming at V came to 7 bases and at J to 4 bases, leaving 9 bases not matched to a gene. In germline, CDR1 is MNHEY, CDR2 SMNVEV (reference sequence). DNA of the CDR3: TGTGCCAGCACCTCCCCTAGCGGGCCTTACAATGAGCAGTTCTTC. Protein: CASTSPSGPYNEQFF.

The chain recombines TRBV12-5 with TRBJ2-1; possible D gene TRBD2, 5 bases. Germline loops: CDR1 LGHNT, CDR2 FRNRAP. This CDR3 contains 13 residues. The V gene lost 7 bases and the J gene lost 0 bases, with 7 bases spanning the gap. The CDR3 protein is CASARDSYNEQFF. The CDR3 DNA sequence: TGTGCTAGTGCCCGGGACTCCTACAATGAGCAGTTCTTC.

This chain uses TRBV5-1 with TRBJ2-7; 9 nucleotides line up with TRBD1. Germline CDR1 is SGHRS and CDR2 is YFSETQ. CDR3 length equals 14 residues. V lost 2 bases and J lost 3; bases outside the gene matches: 3. The chain's CDR3 is CASSFRDRDYEQYF. The CDR3 DNA reads as TGCGCCAGCAGCTTCCGGGACAGGGACTACGAGCAGTACTTC.

This clone was counted only a few times. The V call is TRBV18, the J call TRBJ2-7; D is possibly TRBD1 (6 bases). Germline assignment: CDR1 KGHSH and CDR2 LQKENI. CDR3 size: 12 residues. V was cut by 6 bases and J by 7 bases, with 13 bases left in between. For the CDR3, the DNA is TGTGCCAGCTCTCGCATCGGACAGGAGCAGTACGTC. Its protein product is CASSRIGQEQYV.

The J gene is TRBJ2-3, the V gene TRBV19; 8 positions agree with TRBD2. In germline, CDR1 is LNHDA, CDR2 SQIVND (reference sequence). CDR3 length equals 17 residues. The V and J ends lost 0 bases and 4 bases, in that order; junction bases with no gene match: 9. The CDR3 DNA is TGTGCCAGTAGTATAGAGGAGAGCGGGAGAGGGGCAGATACGCAGTATTTT. Amino acids: CASSIEESGRGADTQYF.

The chain has TRBV18 and TRBJ2-2; D ambiguous. V shed 6 bases and J shed 6 bases, with 5 bases lying between them. The germline gives CDR1 KGHSH, CDR2 LQKENI. The CDR3 length is 11 residues. The CDR3 coding sequence is TGTGCCAGCTCCCTGTCCGGGGAGCTGTTTTTT. Residues: CASSLSGELFF.

The chain links TRBV5-4 to TRBJ2-5; TRBD1 matches 9 bases. CDR1 is SGHNT, CDR2 YYREEE, per germline (reference sequence). The CDR3 spans 15 residues. Trimming cost V 0 bases and J 5 bases; bases outside gene matches: 5. The CDR3 bases are TGTGCCAGCAGCTTGGCGGGACAGGGAAGGGAGACCCAGTACTTC. Its translation: CASSLAGQGRETQYF. Together with reference TRBV5-4 and TRBJ2-5, the CDR3 gives the full variable domain: ETGVTQSPTHLIKTRGQQVTLRCSSQSGHNTVSWYQQALGQGPQFIFQYYREEENGRGNFPPRFSGLQFPNYSSELNVNALELDDSALYLCASSLAGQGRETQYFGPGTRLLVL.

V usage is TRBV5-1 and J usage is TRBJ1-4, with 10 nucleotides matching TRBD1. There are 15 residues in the CDR3. V was pared by 6 bases and J by 7 bases, with 9 bases of the junction left unmatched. Germline CDR1 and CDR2: SGHRS and YFSETQ. CDR3 bases: TGCGCCAGCACCAGATCGGGACAGGGGAGTGAAAAACTGTTTTTT. It yields the protein CASTRSGQGSEKLFF.

V is TRBV19 and J is TRBJ1-2; weak D call: TRBD1 (6 bases). V was cut by 6 bases and J by 5 bases, with 19 bases left in between. CDR1 is LNHDA and CDR2 is SQIVND in the germline V gene (reference sequence). The CDR3 has 15 residues. CDR3 residues: CASRRSGTKSYGYTF. CDR3 DNA: TGTGCCAGTAGGCGATCCGGGACAAAGTCTTATGGCTACACCTTC.